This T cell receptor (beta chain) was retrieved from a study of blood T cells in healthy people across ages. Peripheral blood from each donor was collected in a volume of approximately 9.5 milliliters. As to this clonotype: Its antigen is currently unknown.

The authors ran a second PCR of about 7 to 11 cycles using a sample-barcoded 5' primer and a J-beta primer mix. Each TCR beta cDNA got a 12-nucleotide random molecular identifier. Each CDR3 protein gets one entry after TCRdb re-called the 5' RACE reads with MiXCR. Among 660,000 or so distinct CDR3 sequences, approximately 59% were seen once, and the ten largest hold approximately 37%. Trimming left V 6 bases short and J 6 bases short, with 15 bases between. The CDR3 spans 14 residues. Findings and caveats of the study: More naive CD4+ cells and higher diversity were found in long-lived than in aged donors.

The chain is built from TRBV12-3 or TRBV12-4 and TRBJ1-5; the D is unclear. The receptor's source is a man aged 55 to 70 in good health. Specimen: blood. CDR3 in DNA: TGTGCCAGCAGCAACGGACCCATAGGTCAGCCCCAGCATTTT. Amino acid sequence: CASSNGPIGQPQHF.